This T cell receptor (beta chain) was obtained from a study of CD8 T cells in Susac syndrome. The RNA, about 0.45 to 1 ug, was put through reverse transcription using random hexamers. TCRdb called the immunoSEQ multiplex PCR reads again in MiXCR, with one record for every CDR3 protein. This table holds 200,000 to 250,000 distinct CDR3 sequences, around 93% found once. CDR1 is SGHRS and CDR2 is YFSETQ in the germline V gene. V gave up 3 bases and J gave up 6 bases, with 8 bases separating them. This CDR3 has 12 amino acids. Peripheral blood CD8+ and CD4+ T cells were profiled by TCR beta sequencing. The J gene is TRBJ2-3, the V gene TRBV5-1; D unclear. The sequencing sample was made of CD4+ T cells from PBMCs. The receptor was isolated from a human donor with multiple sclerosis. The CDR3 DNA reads TGCGCCAGCAGCTCCGGAATCGATACGCAGTATTTT. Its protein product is CASSSGIDTQYF.